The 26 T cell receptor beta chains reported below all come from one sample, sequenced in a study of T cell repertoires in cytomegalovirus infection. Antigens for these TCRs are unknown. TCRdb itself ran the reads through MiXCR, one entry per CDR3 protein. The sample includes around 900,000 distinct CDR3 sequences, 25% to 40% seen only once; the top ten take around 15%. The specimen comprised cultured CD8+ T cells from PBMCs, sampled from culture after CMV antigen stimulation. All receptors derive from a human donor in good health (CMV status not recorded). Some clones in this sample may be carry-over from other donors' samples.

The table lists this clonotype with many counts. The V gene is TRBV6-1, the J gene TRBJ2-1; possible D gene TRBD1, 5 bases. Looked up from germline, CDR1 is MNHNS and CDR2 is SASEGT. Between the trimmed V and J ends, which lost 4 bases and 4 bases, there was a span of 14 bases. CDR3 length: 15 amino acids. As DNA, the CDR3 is TGTGCCAGCAGTGTCTGGGGCGATATTTACAATGAGCAGTTCTTC. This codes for CASSVWGDIYNEQFF.

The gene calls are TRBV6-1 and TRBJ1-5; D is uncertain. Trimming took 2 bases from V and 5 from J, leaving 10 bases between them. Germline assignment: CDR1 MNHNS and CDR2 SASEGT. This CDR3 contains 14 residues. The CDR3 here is CASSEWGADQPQHF. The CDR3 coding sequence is TGTGCCAGCAGTGAATGGGGAGCGGATCAGCCCCAGCATTTT.

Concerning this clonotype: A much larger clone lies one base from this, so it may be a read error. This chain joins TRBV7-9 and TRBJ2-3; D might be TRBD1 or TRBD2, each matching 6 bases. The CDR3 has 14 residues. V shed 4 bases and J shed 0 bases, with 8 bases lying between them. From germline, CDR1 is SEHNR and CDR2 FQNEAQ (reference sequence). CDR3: CASSWGASTDTQYF. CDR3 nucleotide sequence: TGTGCCAGCAGCTGGGGGGCCAGCACAGATACGCAGTATTTT.

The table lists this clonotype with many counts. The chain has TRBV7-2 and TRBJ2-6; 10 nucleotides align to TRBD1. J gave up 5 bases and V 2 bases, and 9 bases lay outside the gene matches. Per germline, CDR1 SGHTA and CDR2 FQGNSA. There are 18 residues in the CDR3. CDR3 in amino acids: CASSLSGQGIRRANVLTF. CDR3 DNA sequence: TGTGCCAGCAGCTTATCGGGACAGGGGATCCGGCGGGCCAACGTCCTGACTTTC.

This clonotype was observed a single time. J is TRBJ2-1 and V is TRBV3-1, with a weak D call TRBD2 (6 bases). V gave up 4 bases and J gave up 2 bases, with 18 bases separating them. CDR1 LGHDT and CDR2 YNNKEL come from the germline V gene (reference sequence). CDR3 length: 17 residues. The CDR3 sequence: CASSPGSIWDPYNEQFF. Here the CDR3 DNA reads TGTGCCAGCAGCCCCGGGAGCATTTGGGATCCCTACAATGAGCAGTTCTTC.

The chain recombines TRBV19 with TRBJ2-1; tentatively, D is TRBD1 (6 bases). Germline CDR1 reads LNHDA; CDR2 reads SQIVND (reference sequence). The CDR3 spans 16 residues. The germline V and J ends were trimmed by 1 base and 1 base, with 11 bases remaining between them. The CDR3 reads CASSIVGGASYNEQFF. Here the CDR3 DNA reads TGTGCCAGTAGTATAGTTGGGGGCGCATCCTACAATGAGCAGTTCTTC.

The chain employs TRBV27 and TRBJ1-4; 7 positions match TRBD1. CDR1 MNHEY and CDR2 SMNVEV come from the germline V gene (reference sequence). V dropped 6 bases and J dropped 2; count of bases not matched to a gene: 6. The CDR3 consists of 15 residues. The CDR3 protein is CASSQGGRTNEKLFF. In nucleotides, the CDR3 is TGTGCCAGCAGCCAGGGGGGTAGGACTAATGAAAAACTGTTTTTT.

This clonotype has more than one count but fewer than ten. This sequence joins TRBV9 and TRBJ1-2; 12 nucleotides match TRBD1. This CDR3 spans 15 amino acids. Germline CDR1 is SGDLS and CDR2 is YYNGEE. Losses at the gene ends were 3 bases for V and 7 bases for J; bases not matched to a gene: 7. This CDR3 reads CASSGRDRGRGGYTF. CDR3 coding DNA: TGTGCCAGCAGCGGCCGGGACAGGGGGCGCGGTGGCTACACCTTC.

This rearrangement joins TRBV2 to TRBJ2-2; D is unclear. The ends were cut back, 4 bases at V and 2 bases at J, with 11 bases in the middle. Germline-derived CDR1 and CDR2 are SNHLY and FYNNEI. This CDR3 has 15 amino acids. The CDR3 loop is CASSGSELNTGELFF. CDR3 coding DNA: TGTGCCAGCAGTGGCTCGGAATTAAACACCGGGGAGCTGTTTTTT.

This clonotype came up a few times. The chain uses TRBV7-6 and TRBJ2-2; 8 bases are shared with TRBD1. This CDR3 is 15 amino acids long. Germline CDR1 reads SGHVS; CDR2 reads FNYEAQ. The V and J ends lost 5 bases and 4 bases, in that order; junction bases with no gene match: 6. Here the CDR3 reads CASSGQGSLTGELFF. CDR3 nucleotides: TGTGCCAGCAGCGGACAGGGATCACTCACCGGGGAGCTGTTTTTT.

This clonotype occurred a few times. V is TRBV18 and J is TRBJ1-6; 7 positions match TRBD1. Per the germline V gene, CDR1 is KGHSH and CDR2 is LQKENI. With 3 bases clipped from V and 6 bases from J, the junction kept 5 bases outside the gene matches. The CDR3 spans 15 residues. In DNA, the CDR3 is TGTGCCAGCTCACCCTCCGGGACAGCTAATTCACCCCTCCACTTT. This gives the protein CASSPSGTANSPLHF.

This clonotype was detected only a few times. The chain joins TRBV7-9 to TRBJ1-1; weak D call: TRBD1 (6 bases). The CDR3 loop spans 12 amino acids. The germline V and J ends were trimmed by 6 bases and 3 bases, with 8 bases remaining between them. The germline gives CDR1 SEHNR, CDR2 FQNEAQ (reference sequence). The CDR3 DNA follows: TGTGCCAGCAGGTACAGGGACACTGAAGCTTTCTTT. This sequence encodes CASRYRDTEAFF.

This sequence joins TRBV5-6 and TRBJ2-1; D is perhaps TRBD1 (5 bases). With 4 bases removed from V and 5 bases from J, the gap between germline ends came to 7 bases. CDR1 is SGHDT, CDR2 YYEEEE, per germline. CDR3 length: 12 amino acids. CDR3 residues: CASSTQDNEQFF. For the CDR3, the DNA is TGTGCCAGCAGCACACAGGACAATGAGCAGTTCTTC.

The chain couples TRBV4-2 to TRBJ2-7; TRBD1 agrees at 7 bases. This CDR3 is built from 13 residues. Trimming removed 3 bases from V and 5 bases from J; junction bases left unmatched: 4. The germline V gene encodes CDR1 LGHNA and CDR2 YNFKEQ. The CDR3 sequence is CASSQDDRDEQYF. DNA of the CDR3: TGTGCCAGCAGCCAGGACGACAGGGACGAGCAGTACTTC.

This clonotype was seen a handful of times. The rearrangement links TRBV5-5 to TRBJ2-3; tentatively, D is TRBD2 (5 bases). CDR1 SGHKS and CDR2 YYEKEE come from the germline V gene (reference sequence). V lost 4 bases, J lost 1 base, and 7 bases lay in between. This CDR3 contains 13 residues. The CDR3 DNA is TGTGCCAGCAGCGGACTCCGCACAGATACGCAGTATTTT. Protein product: CASSGLRTDTQYF.

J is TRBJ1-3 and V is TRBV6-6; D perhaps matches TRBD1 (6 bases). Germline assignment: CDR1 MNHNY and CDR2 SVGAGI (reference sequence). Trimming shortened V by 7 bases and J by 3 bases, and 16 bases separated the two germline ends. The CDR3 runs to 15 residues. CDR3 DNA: TGTGCCAGCACCCCCCCCCCAGGGGTTGGAAACACCATATATTTT. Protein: CASTPPPGVGNTIYF.

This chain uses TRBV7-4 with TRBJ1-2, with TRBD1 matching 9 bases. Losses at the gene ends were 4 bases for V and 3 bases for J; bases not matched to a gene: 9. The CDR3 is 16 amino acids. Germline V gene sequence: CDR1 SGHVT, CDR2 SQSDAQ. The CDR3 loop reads CASSSTRTGEDYGYTF. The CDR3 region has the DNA TGTGCCAGCAGCTCGACCCGGACAGGGGAGGACTATGGCTACACCTTC. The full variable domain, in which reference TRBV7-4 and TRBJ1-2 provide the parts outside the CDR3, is GAGVSQSPRYKVAKRGRDVALRCDSISGHVTLYWYRQTLGQGSEVLTYSQSDAQRDKSGRPSGRFSAERPERSVSTLKIQRTEQGDSAVYLCASSSTRTGEDYGYTFGSGTRLTVV.

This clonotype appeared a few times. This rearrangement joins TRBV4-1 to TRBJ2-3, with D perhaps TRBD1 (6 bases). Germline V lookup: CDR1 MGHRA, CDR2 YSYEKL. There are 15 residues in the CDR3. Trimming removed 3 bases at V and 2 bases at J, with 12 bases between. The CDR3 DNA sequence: TGCGCCAGCAGCCACCGACAGGAGTCCACAGATACGCAGTATTTT. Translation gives CASSHRQESTDTQYF.

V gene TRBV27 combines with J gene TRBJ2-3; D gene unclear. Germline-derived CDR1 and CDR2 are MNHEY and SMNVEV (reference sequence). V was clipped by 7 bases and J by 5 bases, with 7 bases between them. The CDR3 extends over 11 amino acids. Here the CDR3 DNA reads TGTGCCAGCACCTGGGAAGATACGCAGTATTTT. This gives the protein CASTWEDTQYF.

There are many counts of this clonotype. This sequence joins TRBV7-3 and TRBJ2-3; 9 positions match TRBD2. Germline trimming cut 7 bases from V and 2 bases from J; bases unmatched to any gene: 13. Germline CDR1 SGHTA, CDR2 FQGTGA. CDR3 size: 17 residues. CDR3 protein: CASIFSRIAGATDTQYF. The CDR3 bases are TGTGCCAGCATCTTCTCCCGGATAGCGGGGGCCACAGATACGCAGTATTTT.

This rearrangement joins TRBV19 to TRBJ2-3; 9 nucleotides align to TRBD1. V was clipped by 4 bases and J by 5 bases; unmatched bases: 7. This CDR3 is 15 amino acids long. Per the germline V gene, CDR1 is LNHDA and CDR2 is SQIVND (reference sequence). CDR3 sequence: CASSNRDRVGDTQYF. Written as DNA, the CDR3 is TGTGCCAGTAGTAACCGGGACAGGGTTGGAGATACGCAGTATTTT.

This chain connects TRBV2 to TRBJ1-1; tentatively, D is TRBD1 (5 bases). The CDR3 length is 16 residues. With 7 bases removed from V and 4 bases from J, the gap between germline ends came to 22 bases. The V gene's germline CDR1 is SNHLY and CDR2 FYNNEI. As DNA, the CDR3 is TGTGCCAGCATCCTCAATTCCAGGGTCCAGGGCACTGAAGCTTTCTTT. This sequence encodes CASILNSRVQGTEAFF. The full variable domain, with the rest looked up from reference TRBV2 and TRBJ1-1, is EPEVTQTPSHQVTQMGQEVILRCVPISNHLYFYWYRQILGQKVEFLVSFYNNEISEKSEIFDDQFSVERPDGSNFTLKIRSTKLEDSAMYFCASILNSRVQGTEAFFGQGTRLTVV.

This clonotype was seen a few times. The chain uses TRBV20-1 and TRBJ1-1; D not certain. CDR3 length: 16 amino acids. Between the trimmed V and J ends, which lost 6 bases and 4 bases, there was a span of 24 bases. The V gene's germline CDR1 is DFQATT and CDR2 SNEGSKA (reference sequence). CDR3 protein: CSARTWVVRSGTEAFF. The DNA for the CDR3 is TGCAGTGCCCGCACCTGGGTGGTGCGGTCTGGCACTGAAGCTTTCTTT.

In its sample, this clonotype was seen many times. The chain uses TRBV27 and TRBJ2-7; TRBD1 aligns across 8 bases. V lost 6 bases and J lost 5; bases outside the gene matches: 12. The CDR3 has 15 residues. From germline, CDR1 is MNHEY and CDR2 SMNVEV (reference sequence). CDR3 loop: CASRFMTGAYDEQYF. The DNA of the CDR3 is TGTGCCAGCAGATTCATGACAGGGGCGTACGACGAGCAGTACTTC.

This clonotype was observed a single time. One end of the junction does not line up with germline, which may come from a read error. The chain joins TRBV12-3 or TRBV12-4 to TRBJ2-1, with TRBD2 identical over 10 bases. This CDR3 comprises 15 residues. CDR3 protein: CASSSGLAAYNGQFF. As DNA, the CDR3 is TGTGCCAGCAGCTCTGGACTAGCGGCCTACAATGGGCAGTTCTTC.

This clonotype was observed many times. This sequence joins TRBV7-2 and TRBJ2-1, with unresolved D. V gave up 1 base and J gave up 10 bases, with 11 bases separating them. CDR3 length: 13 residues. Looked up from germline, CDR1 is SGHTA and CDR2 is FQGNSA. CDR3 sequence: CASSLGGAREQFF. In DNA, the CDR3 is TGTGCCAGCAGCTTAGGCGGCGCCAGGGAGCAGTTCTTC.